The 5 T cell receptor beta chains given below trace back to one sample, sequenced in a study of graft-versus-host responses after intestinal transplantation. TCRdb's table, derived via immunoSEQ multiplex PCR, lists solely in-frame clones and lacks some. The table lists tens of thousands of clones, almost 95% of them singletons. The antigens for these receptors are not known. The sample in question was unstimulated CD4+ T cells sorted from spleen or lymph node cells, obtained before transplant. The receptor source for this set is a human donor who was the organ donor for an intestinal transplant.

The rearrangement joins TRBV6-1 to TRBJ2-5; D gene uncertain. Deletions cut 6 bases from V and 4 bases from J, with 18 bases between. The CDR3 sequence is 15 residues long. Looked up from germline, CDR1 is MNHNS and CDR2 is SASEGT. The CDR3 loop reads CASSPDPGRTETQYF. The CDR3 DNA reads as TGTGCCAGCAGCCCGGACCCAGGTCGGACAGAGACCCAGTACTTC.

With regard to this clone: At one end the junction does not follow the germline gene, possibly because of a read error. This chain joins TRBV7-7 and TRBJ2-7; D unresolved. This CDR3 has 13 residues. From germline, CDR1 is SSHAT and CDR2 FNYEAQ (reference sequence). The CDR3 here is CASSLAVSYEQYF. The DNA of the CDR3 is TGTGCTAGCAGCTTAGCAGTTTCCTACGAGCAGTACTTC.

This sequence joins TRBV14 and TRBJ1-2, with D unresolved. The CDR3 length is 13 residues. V lost 1 base and J 3 bases, leaving 6 bases between the germline ends. Germline V CDR1 and CDR2: SGHDN, FVKESK. In DNA, the CDR3 is TGTGCCAGCAGCCAAGCTCGGTACTATGGCTACACCTTC. Protein product: CASSQARYYGYTF.

V gene TRBV2 combines with J gene TRBJ2-7; TRBD1 agrees at 7 bases. Trimming at V came to 9 bases and at J to 5 bases, leaving 10 bases not matched to a gene. The germline V gene has CDR1 SNHLY and CDR2 FYNNEI. The CDR3 has 13 residues. CDR3 sequence reads: CASSQGIGHEQYF. The CDR3, as DNA: TGTGCCAGTTCACAGGGGATCGGCCACGAGCAGTACTTC.

The V call is TRBV7-9, the J call TRBJ1-3; the D is unclear. The germline CDR1 and CDR2 sequences are SEHNR and FQNEAQ (reference sequence). The CDR3 is 14 amino acids. Trimming stripped 1 base from V and 1 base from J, with 5 bases between. In DNA, the CDR3 is TGTGCCAGCAGCTTAGAAGGGTCTGGAAACACCATATATTTT. Protein: CASSLEGSGNTIYF.